This T cell receptor (beta chain) was captured in a study of cytomegalovirus exposure and HLA in healthy donors. Researchers ran the PCR with 60 Vbeta and 13 Jbeta primers. Only in-frame clones appear in the TCRdb table, and some are missing; sequencing was by immunoSEQ multiplex PCR. Among 100,000 or so clones, roughly 12% were seen once, and the ten largest hold 16%. General study points: With further analysis later on, most CMV-associated TCR beta chains appeared HLA-restricted. The study dropped some indistinguishable V segments, TRBV6-2 and TRBV6-3 among them.

Nominal health characterized the donors when sampled, though unrecorded immune exposures were likely. A note on this clone: Its antigen is undetermined.

V dropped 6 bases and J dropped 4; count of bases not matched to a gene: 8. Germline CDR1 MNHEY, CDR2 SMNVEV (reference sequence). The CDR3 consists of 15 residues. Sequencing was performed on PBMCs. This clonotype was sampled from a man aged 35-49 years in good health and CMV-seropositive. This rearrangement joins TRBV27 to TRBJ1-4; 7 bases are a match to TRBD1. The CDR3 DNA follows: TGTGCCAGCAGGGAAACCGGGGACAGTAATGAAAAACTGTTTTTT. This translates into CASRETGDSNEKLFF. The entire variable domain, with the rest obtained from reference TRBV27 and TRBJ1-4, is as follows: EAQVTQNPRYLITVTGKKLTVTCSQNMNHEYMSWYRQDPGLGLRQIYYSMNVEVTDKGDVPEGYKVSRKEKRNFPLILESPSPNQTSLYFCASRETGDSNEKLFFGSGTQLSVL.